A single sample gave rise to the 23 T cell receptor beta chains below, sequenced in a study of cytotoxic CD8 clonotypes in ibrutinib-treated CLL. Clones were read by immunoSEQ multiplex PCR, and TCRdb kept only the in-frame ones, dropping some. The sample has around 310,000 clones, roughly 79% seen once. The sequences come from PBMCs, collected before ibrutinib treatment. These TCRs come from a human donor with chronic lymphocytic leukemia.

The genes are TRBV11-2 and TRBJ2-2, with 16 bases lining up with TRBD2. Germline CDR1 is SGHAT and CDR2 is FQNNGV. The CDR3 runs 19 residues. The V gene end was trimmed by 5 bases and the J gene end by 1 base; junction bases not matched to a gene: 7. The CDR3 DNA sequence: TGTGCCAGCAGCCGGAAGGGACTAGCGGGAGGGGGGAACACCGGGGAGCTGTTTTTT. Its protein is CASSRKGLAGGGNTGELFF.

The chain has TRBV2 and TRBJ2-7; 13 nucleotides align to TRBD2. Germline assignment: CDR1 SNHLY and CDR2 FYNNEI. V gave up 7 bases and J gave up 3 bases; unmatched junction bases: 6. The CDR3 spans 15 residues. CDR3 coding DNA: TGTGCCAGCAAAGGACTAGCGGGAGCACTCTACGAGCAGTACTTC. It codes for CASKGLAGALYEQYF.

This chain uses TRBV27 with TRBJ2-7, with 10 bases fitting TRBD2. The CDR3 runs to 15 residues. Trimming took 8 bases from V and 2 from J; bases not matched to a gene: 9. CDR1 MNHEY and CDR2 SMNVEV come from the germline V gene (reference sequence). The CDR3, as DNA: TGTGCCAGCCTCTCCCCCACTAGCGGGACCTACGAGCAGTACTTC. This translates into CASLSPTSGTYEQYF.

The chain links TRBV30 to TRBJ2-5; 7 nucleotides agree with TRBD2. Germline trimming cut 4 bases from V and 5 bases from J; bases unmatched to any gene: 7. The germline V gene encodes CDR1 GTSNPN and CDR2 SVGIG (reference sequence). The CDR3 is 13 residues long. CDR3 loop: CAWTNGLVETQYF. The CDR3 DNA is TGTGCCTGGACCAATGGACTAGTCGAGACCCAGTACTTC.

This clone was detected a few times. The rearrangement uses TRBV29-1 and TRBJ2-1; the D gene is possibly TRBD1 (7 bases). The CDR3 extends over 13 amino acids. Germline CDR1 and CDR2: SQVTM and ANQGSEA. V shed 7 bases and J shed 3 bases, with 13 bases lying between them. The CDR3 bases are TGCAGCGGGAGGGACAGCAACTACAATGAGCAGTTCTTC. Protein product: CSGRDSNYNEQFF.

This rearrangement joins TRBV29-1 to TRBJ2-7; 11 bases map to TRBD2. Germline values: CDR1 SQVTM, CDR2 ANQGSEA. The length of the CDR3 is 15 residues. After removal of 0 bases from V and 7 bases from J, the junction contained 8 bases not matched to a gene. This CDR3 is CSVEEIAGGPLEQYF. DNA of the CDR3: TGCAGCGTTGAAGAAATAGCGGGAGGGCCGCTTGAGCAGTACTTC.

The chain joins TRBV27 to TRBJ2-7, with D tentatively TRBD1 (5 bases). Germline V gene lookup returns CDR1 MNHEY and CDR2 SMNVEV (reference sequence). The germline V and J ends were trimmed by 1 base and 3 bases, with 16 bases remaining between them. The length of the CDR3 is 16 residues. The CDR3 nucleotides read TGTGCCAGCAGTTTATTTCAGGGCAGGCCGGTCTACGAGCAGTACTTC. Encoded protein: CASSLFQGRPVYEQYF.

V and J are TRBV10-3 and TRBJ2-2; TRBD1 or TRBD2 may be the D gene (5 bases each). Germline V gives CDR1 ENHRY, CDR2 SYGVKD. The CDR3 has 17 residues. The germline V and J ends were trimmed by 0 bases and 1 base, with 12 bases remaining between them. CDR3 sequence (DNA): TGTGCCATCAGTGAGTCGTGGGGCGGGCTGAACACCGGGGAGCTGTTTTTT. It translates to CAISESWGGLNTGELFF.

The chain uses TRBV28 and TRBJ1-2; 8 nucleotides agree with TRBD1. Germline assignment: CDR1 MDHEN and CDR2 SYDVKM. CDR3 size: 14 residues. J lost 8 bases, V lost 1 base, and 6 bases had no gene match. CDR3 coding DNA: TGTGCCAGCAGTTTATTCAGACAGGGGTCCGGCTACACCTTC. Protein product: CASSLFRQGSGYTF.

The J gene is TRBJ2-5, the V gene TRBV5-1, with D possibly being TRBD2 (5 bases). CDR1 SGHRS and CDR2 YFSETQ come from the germline V gene. The CDR3 is 15 amino acids. Trimming took 4 bases from V and 1 from J, leaving 14 bases between them. CDR3 in amino acids: CASSRGPAAQETQYF. CDR3 DNA: TGCGCCAGCAGCCGGGGTCCGGCGGCCCAAGAGACCCAGTACTTC.

This chain connects TRBV6-5 to TRBJ1-2; 8 nucleotides line up with TRBD1. This CDR3 has 13 amino acids. CDR1 MNHEY and CDR2 SVGAGI come from the germline V gene. The junction had 5 bases not matched to a gene; V was cut back by 2 bases and J by 9 bases. The CDR3 DNA is TGTGCCAGCAGTTACGACAGGGGTAGGAGCTACACCTTC. The encoded protein is CASSYDRGRSYTF.

The J gene is TRBJ2-7, the V gene TRBV6-5; D tentatively reads TRBD1 or TRBD2 (5 bases each). The V gene's germline CDR1 is MNHEY and CDR2 SVGAGI. V was trimmed by 0 bases and J by 3 bases, leaving 15 bases between them. The CDR3 runs 16 residues. CDR3 DNA sequence: TGTGCCAGCAGTTACTCGAATCCAGGGAGAAGCTACGAGCAGTACTTC. Amino acid sequence: CASSYSNPGRSYEQYF.

This clone has only a few counts. This chain connects TRBV7-9 to TRBJ1-1; 10 nucleotides match TRBD1. V lost 5 bases and J lost 0; bases outside the gene matches: 6. Germline values: CDR1 SEHNR, CDR2 FQNEAQ (reference sequence). This CDR3 is built from 16 residues. The CDR3 DNA follows: TGTGCCAGCAGCGAGGGGACAGGGGAAATGAACACTGAAGCTTTCTTT. Amino acid sequence: CASSEGTGEMNTEAFF.

This sequence joins TRBV27 and TRBJ2-7, with TRBD2 matching over 10 bases. With 8 bases clipped from V and 0 bases from J, the junction kept 10 bases outside the gene matches. There are 16 residues in the CDR3. Germline V gives CDR1 MNHEY, CDR2 SMNVEV (reference sequence). The CDR3 nucleotides read TGTGCCAGCGGAAGACTAGCGGGCTTGAGCTCCTACGAGCAGTACTTC. Protein product: CASGRLAGLSSYEQYF.

The chain has TRBV18 and TRBJ1-5; D uncertain. The CDR3 contains 16 residues. V was clipped by 0 bases and J by 0 bases, with 9 bases between them. Germline V gene data show CDR1 as KGHSH and CDR2 as LQKENI. The CDR3 region is CASSPPRETSNQPQHF. CDR3 nucleotide sequence: TGTGCCAGCTCACCACCGCGAGAAACTAGCAATCAGCCCCAGCATTTT.

The rearrangement links TRBV7-3 to TRBJ1-1; no definite D call. Trimming left V 0 bases short and J 1 base short, with 9 bases between. CDR3 length: 15 amino acids. The germline gives CDR1 SGHTA, CDR2 FQGTGA. The DNA for the CDR3 is TGTGCCAGCAGCTTAACAGGGAGCCCGAACACTGAAGCTTTCTTT. Its translation is CASSLTGSPNTEAFF.

The chain is built from TRBV6-1 and TRBJ1-2, with TRBD1 matching 9 bases. Germline CDR1 MNHNS, CDR2 SASEGT. The CDR3 spans 15 residues. V dropped 4 bases and J dropped 3; count of bases not matched to a gene: 6. Written as DNA, the CDR3 is TGTGCCAGCAGTGCAAGGGACAGGGATTACTATGGCTACACCTTC. Protein product: CASSARDRDYYGYTF.

V usage is TRBV5-1 and J usage is TRBJ2-3; TRBD1 might be the D (6 bases). The CDR3 is 14 residues long. The germline V gene has CDR1 SGHRS and CDR2 YFSETQ. Deletions cut 5 bases from V and 6 bases from J, with 16 bases between. The CDR3 bases are TGCGCCAGCAGACAAGGGACAAACGGGGATACGCAGTATTTT. It codes for CASRQGTNGDTQYF. Full variable domain (remainder filled in from reference TRBV5-1 and TRBJ2-3): KAGVTQTPRYLIKTRGQQVTLSCSPISGHRSVSWYQQTPGQGLQFLFEYFSETQRNKGNFPGRFSGRQFSNSRSEMNVSTLELGDSALYLCASRQGTNGDTQYFGPGTRLTVL.

The chain recombines TRBV10-3 with TRBJ2-1, with TRBD1 matching 7 bases. In germline, CDR1 is ENHRY, CDR2 SYGVKD. The CDR3 sequence is 20 residues long. V lost 7 bases to trimming and J lost 0 bases; unmatched junction nucleotides: 21. CDR3 region: CAIMGWNGQAQPSSYNEQFF. The CDR3 DNA reads TGTGCCATCATGGGGTGGAATGGACAGGCCCAACCCAGCTCCTACAATGAGCAGTTCTTC.

V gene TRBV28 combines with J gene TRBJ2-7; D may be TRBD2 (5 bases). V lost 8 bases and J 0 bases, leaving 14 bases between the germline ends. Per the germline V gene, CDR1 is MDHEN and CDR2 is SYDVKM. The CDR3 runs 14 residues. The DNA for the CDR3 is TGTGCCAGCGGTGAGGGAACAAGCTCCTACGAGCAGTACTTC. Translation gives CASGEGTSSYEQYF. Supplemented by reference TRBV28 and TRBJ2-7, the full variable domain reads DVKVTQSSRYLVKRTGEKVFLECVQDMDHENMFWYRQDPGLGLRLIYFSYDVKMKEKGDIPEGYSVSREKKERFSLILESASTNQTSMYLCASGEGTSSYEQYFGPGTRLTVT.

The V gene is TRBV11-2, the J gene TRBJ1-1; D gene uncertain. Trimming cost V 2 bases and J 1 base, with 11 bases left between them. Germline values: CDR1 SGHAT, CDR2 FQNNGV. There are 15 residues in the CDR3. CDR3 coding DNA: TGTGCCAGCAGCTTATTAGGGCAGCAGAACACTGAAGCTTTCTTT. This translates into CASSLLGQQNTEAFF.

V usage is TRBV7-3 and J usage is TRBJ2-1; D possibly matches TRBD1 or TRBD2 (5 bases each). CDR3 length equals 16 residues. Deletions cut 1 base from V and 1 base from J, with 11 bases between. CDR1 SGHTA and CDR2 FQGTGA come from the germline V gene. CDR3 sequence (DNA): TGTGCCAGCAGCTTAATTGGGGGAGAATCCTACAATGAGCAGTTCTTC. It codes for CASSLIGGESYNEQFF.

The V and J genes are TRBV2 and TRBJ2-1, with 12 bases lining up with TRBD2. The CDR3 consists of 15 residues. V trimming: 4 bases; J trimming: 9 bases; junction bases outside the gene matches: 7. Germline V gene data show CDR1 as SNHLY and CDR2 as FYNNEI. The CDR3 loop reads CASSVLAGGNGEQFF. As DNA, the CDR3 is TGTGCCAGCAGTGTGCTAGCGGGAGGGAACGGTGAGCAGTTCTTC.